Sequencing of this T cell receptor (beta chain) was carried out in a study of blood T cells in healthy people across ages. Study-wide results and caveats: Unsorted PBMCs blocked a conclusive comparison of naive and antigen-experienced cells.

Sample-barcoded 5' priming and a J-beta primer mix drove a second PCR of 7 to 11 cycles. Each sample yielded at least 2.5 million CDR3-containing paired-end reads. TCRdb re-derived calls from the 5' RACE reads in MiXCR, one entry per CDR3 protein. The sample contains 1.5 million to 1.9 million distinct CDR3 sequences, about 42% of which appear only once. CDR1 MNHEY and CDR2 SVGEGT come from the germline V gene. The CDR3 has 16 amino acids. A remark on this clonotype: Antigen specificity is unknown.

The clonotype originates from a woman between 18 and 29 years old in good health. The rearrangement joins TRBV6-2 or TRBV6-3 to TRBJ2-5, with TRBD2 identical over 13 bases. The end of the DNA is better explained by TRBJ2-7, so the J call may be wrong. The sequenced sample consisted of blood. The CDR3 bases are TGTGCCAGCAGCCCGATGACTAGCGGGGGGCTCGCCGAGCAGTACTTC. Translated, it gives CASSPMTSGGLAEQYF.